This entry lists 3 T cell receptor beta chains sequenced from one sample in a study of blood T cells in healthy people across ages. It was with a sample-barcoded 5' primer and a J-beta primer mix that a second PCR of about 7 to 12 cycles was run. Each CDR3 protein gets one entry after TCRdb re-called the 5' RACE reads with MiXCR. The table records over 1,300,000 distinct CDR3 sequences, approximately 60% of them present only once. The sequencing input was blood. The receptors stem from a man between 18 and 35 years old in good health.

V and J are TRBV20-1 and TRBJ2-1; D is possibly TRBD1 (6 bases). Deletions cut 4 bases from V and 0 bases from J, with 13 bases between. Germline CDR1 is DFQATT and CDR2 is SNEGSKA (reference sequence). There are 15 residues in the CDR3. The CDR3: CSAKEDRSSYNEQFF. The DNA of the CDR3 is TGCAGTGCTAAAGAGGACAGATCCTCCTACAATGAGCAGTTCTTC.

The chain employs TRBV4-1 and TRBJ2-3; tentatively, D is TRBD1 or TRBD2 (5 bases each). Germline V CDR1 and CDR2: MGHRA, YSYEKL. Trimming shortened V by 2 bases and J by 1 base, and 22 bases separated the two germline ends. CDR3 size: 19 residues. CDR3 coding DNA: TGCGCCAGCAGCCAAAGGAGGCTGTGGGGCCGGGACGGCACAGATACGCAGTATTTT. Translation: CASSQRRLWGRDGTDTQYF.

This chain connects TRBV11-3 to TRBJ2-5; tentatively, D is TRBD1 or TRBD2 (5 bases each). CDR3 length: 16 amino acids. Germline assignment: CDR1 SGHNT and CDR2 YENEEA. Between the trimmed V and J ends, which lost 5 bases and 0 bases, there was a span of 16 bases. The CDR3 nucleotides are TGTGCCAGCAGCCCTGGGGACGCCTGGTACCAAGAGACCCAGTACTTC. It codes for CASSPGDAWYQETQYF.